This T cell receptor beta chain originates from a study of identical twins. Study results and limitations: Twin-shared out-of-frame alpha sequences were enriched for low generation probability. Zero-insertion analyses were open to partial confounding by invariant MAIT and iNKT cells.

This clonotype was counted ten times or more. The antigen remains unidentified. Through template switching, a universal primer site was introduced, and the cDNA contained unique molecular identifiers. TCRdb itself ran the 5' RACE reads through MiXCR, one entry per CDR3 protein. Of about 250,000 distinct CDR3 sequences listed, approximately 8.6% are singletons. These sequences were also reported in another study, on yellow fever vaccine responses in identical twins.

Sequences were obtained from CD8+ T cells sorted from blood. This TCR was sampled from a woman aged 18 to 35 in good health.

In DNA form, the CDR3 reads TGTGCTAGTGGTCAAGGGATAGAGCAGTACTTC. Its translation: CASGQGIEQYF. This chain uses TRBV12-5 with TRBJ2-7; D ambiguous. Trimming took off 5 bases at V and 7 bases at J, with 9 bases between the two ends. Germline assignment: CDR1 LGHNT and CDR2 FRNRAP. CDR3 length equals 11 residues.